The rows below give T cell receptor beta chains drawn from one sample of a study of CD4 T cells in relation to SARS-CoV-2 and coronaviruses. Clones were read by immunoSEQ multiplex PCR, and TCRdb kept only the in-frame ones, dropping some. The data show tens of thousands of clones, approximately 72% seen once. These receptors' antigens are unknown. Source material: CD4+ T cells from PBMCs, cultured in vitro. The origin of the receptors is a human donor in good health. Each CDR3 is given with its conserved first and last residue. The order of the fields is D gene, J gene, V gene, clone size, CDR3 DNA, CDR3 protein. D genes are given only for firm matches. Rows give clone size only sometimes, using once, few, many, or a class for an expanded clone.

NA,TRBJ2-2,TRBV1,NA,TGCACCAGCAGCCGGAACAGGGGGACCGGGGAGCTGTTTTTT,CTSSRNRGTGELFF
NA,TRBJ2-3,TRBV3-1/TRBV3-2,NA,TGTGCCAGCAGCCGAACCGGGGCGTCGAGCACAGATACGCAGTATTTT,CASSRTGASSTDTQYF
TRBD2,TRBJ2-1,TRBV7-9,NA,TGTGCCAGCAGCATACGGACTAGCGCCCCCTACAATGAGCAGTTCTTC,CASSIRTSAPYNEQFF
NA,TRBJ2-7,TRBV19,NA,TGTGCCAGTTCTGTCAACACCTACGAGCAGTACTTC,CASSVNTYEQYF
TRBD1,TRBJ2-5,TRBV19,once,TGTGCCACCGGGGAGACAGGGGGCGGTGAGACCCAGTACTTC,CATGETGGGETQYF
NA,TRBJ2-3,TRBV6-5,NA,TGTGCCAGCAGTTACGTGGATACGCAGTATTTT,CASSYVDTQYF
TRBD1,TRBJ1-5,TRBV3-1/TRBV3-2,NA,TGTGCCAGCAGCCAGGGACAGGGTCATTGGAATCAGCCCCAGCATTTT,CASSQGQGHWNQPQHF
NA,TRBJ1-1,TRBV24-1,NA,TGTGCCACCAGTGATTCTGCCGGAGCTGAAGCTTTCTTT,CATSDSAGAEAFF
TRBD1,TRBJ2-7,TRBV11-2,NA,TGTGCCAGCAGCCGTATGGGACAGGGAGGCGAGCAGTACTTC,CASSRMGQGGEQYF
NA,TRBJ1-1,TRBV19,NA,TGTGCCAGTAGTATAGACAGGGAAACTGAAGCTTTCTTT,CASSIDRETEAFF
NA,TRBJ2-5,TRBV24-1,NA,TGTGCCACCAGCGCGTCGGGAGATGAGACCCAGTACTTC,CATSASGDETQYF
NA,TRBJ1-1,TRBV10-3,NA,TGTGCCATCAGTGAGTCCTACGGTACTGAAGCTTTCTTT,CAISESYGTEAFF
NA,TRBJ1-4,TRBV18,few,TGTGCCAGCTCACCGGACAGCCCTGAAAAACTGTTTTTT,CASSPDSPEKLFF
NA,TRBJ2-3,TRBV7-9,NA,TGTGCCAGCAGCTTAGCCGCAGGACTAGATACGCAGTATTTT,CASSLAAGLDTQYF
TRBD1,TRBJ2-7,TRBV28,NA,TGTGCCAGCAGGGACCCGGGACAGTCCCTTTGGGACGAGCAGTACTTC,CASRDPGQSLWDEQYF
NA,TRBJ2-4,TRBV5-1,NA,TGCGCCAGCAGCTTGGGACAGCCCAACATTCAGTACTTC,CASSLGQPNIQYF
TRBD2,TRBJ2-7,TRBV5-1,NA,TGCGCCAGCAGCTTGGCCGGCCTAGCGGACTACGAGCAGTACTTC,CASSLAGLADYEQYF
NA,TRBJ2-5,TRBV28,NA,TGTGCCAGCAGTTTATGGGCAGACCAAGAGACCCAGTACTTC,CASSLWADQETQYF
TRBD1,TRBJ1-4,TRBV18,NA,TGTGCCAGCTCACAACAGGGGATTGGCGAAAAACTGTTTTTT,CASSQQGIGEKLFF
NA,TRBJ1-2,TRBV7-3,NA,TGTGCCAGCAGCTCCCTTGGGGGGGCGACTGGCTACACCTTC,CASSSLGGATGYTF
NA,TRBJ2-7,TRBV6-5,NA,TGTGCCAGCAGTTACTCATTAGCGAGTGATTACGAGCAGTACTTC,CASSYSLASDYEQYF
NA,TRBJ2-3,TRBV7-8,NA,TGTGCCAGCAGCTTAGGGCAGGGCCTCAACACAGATACGCAGTATTTT,CASSLGQGLNTDTQYF
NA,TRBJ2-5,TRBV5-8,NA,TGTGCCAGCAGCTTGGACCTTTCTTCGGCCCAGTACTTC,CASSLDLSSAQYF
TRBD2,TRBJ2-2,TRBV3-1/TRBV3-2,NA,TGTGCCAGCATGAGAGGCGGGAGCCCCGGGGAGCTGTTTTTT,CASMRGGSPGELFF
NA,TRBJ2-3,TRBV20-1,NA,TGCAGTGCTAGATTTCCAGATACGCAGTATTTT,CSARFPDTQYF
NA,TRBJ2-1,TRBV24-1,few,TGTGCCACCAGTGTGGTGGGGGGCTCCTACAATGAGCAGTTCTTC,CATSVVGGSYNEQFF
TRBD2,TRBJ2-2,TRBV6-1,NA,TGTGCCAGCAGTGATGGTAGCGGGGCCGGGGAGCTGTTTTTT,CASSDGSGAGELFF
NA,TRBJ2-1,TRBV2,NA,TGTGCCAGCAGTGAAACATTCTCCTCCTACAATGAGCAGTTCTTC,CASSETFSSYNEQFF
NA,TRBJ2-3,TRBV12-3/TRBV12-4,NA,TGTGCCAGCAGGGTCACAGATACGCAGTATTTT,CASRVTDTQYF
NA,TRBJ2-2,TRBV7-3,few,TGTGCCAGCAGCCTCGGCGGCGCAGCGAACACCGGGGAGCTGTTTTTT,CASSLGGAANTGELFF
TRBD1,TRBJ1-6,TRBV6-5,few,TGTGCCAGCAGCGCAGGGGGTTCACCCCTCCACTTT,CASSAGGSPLHF
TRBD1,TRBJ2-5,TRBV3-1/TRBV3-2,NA,TGTGCCACCGTGACAGGGGGTTCGGTGGAGACCCAGTACTTC,CATVTGGSVETQYF
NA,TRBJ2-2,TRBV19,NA,TGTGCCAGTACCCAACAGGGTATCACCGGGGAGCTGTTTTTT,CASTQQGITGELFF
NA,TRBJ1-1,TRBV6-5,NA,TGTGCCAGCAGTTATAGCTCGAACACTGAAGCTTTCTTT,CASSYSSNTEAFF
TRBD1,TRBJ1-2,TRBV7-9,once,TGTGCCAGCAGCTGGACAGGGGGGGACTATGGCTACACCTTC,CASSWTGGDYGYTF
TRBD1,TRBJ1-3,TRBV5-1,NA,TGCGCCAGCAGCTTGGAGGACAGGCCCTCTGGAAACACCATATATTTT,CASSLEDRPSGNTIYF
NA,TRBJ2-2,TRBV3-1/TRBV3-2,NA,TGTGCCAGCAGCCAAGATCACCCCGGGGAGCTGTTTTTT,CASSQDHPGELFF
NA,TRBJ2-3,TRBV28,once,TGTGCCAGCATCCTCGGGACATCTAGCACAGATACGCAGTATTTT,CASILGTSSTDTQYF
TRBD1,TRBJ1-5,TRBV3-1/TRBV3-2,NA,TGTGCCAGCAGCCAAGATGTGACAGGGGCTAATCAGCCCCAGCATTTT,CASSQDVTGANQPQHF
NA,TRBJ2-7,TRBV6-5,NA,TGTGCCAGCAGTTACTCGAGGACTTCCTACGAGCAGTACTTC,CASSYSRTSYEQYF
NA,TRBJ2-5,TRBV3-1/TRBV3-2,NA,TGTGCCAGCAGCCAGTCAGGGGAAGGGACCCAGTACTTC,CASSQSGEGTQYF
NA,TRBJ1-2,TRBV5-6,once,TGTGCCAGCAGCATGGTTCTCGGTGGCTACACCTTC,CASSMVLGGYTF
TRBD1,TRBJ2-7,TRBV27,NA,TGTGCCAGCAGGAGAGGGACAGGGGGCCTCTACGAGCAGTACTTC,CASRRGTGGLYEQYF
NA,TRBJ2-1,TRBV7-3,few,TGTGCCAGCAGCTCCTCCCCTCTCAATGAGCAGTTCTTC,CASSSSPLNEQFF
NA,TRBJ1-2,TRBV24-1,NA,TGTGCCACGCGGACAGACGAGGGCTACACCTTC,CATRTDEGYTF
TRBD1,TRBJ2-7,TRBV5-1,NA,TGCGCCAGCAGCAAGTCCGGGACAGCCTCCACCTATTCCTACGAGCAGTACTTC,CASSKSGTASTYSYEQYF
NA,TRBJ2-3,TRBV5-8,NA,TGTGCCAGCAGCTTGGCGGGGTCAGATACGCAGTATTTT,CASSLAGSDTQYF
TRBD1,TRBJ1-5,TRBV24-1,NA,TGTGCCGTTGAAGACAGGGCGGGGAATCAGCCCCAGCATTTT,CAVEDRAGNQPQHF
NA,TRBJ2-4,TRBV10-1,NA,TGCGCCAGCAGTGAGTCCAGCTCGGGCATTCAGTACTTC,CASSESSSGIQYF
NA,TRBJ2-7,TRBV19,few,TGTGCCAGTTTTACAGGGAAAGGAGGCTACGAGCAGTACTTC,CASFTGKGGYEQYF
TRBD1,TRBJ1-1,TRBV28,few,TGTGCCAGCAGCCGGGGGGGACAGGGGGCTAGGGTGGCTGAAGCTTTCTTT,CASSRGGQGARVAEAFF
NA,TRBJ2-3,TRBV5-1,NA,TGCGCCAGCACCGGAATGGGGGTTCGCACAGATACGCAGTATTTT,CASTGMGVRTDTQYF
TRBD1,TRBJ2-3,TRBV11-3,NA,TGTGCCAGCAGCCGACAGGGTGGTGGAGATACGCAGTATTTT,CASSRQGGGDTQYF
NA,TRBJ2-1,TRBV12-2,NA,TGTGCAAGTCGCTTAGCTGCGTACAATGAGCAGTTCTTC,CASRLAAYNEQFF
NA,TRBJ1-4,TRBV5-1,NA,TGCGCCAGCAGCTTGGCTGGGGGGGTGGATGAAAAACTGTTTTTT,CASSLAGGVDEKLFF
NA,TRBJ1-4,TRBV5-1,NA,TGCGCCAGCAGCTTGGCTGGGGTAGGGTTGACTAATGAAAAACTGTTTTTT,CASSLAGVGLTNEKLFF
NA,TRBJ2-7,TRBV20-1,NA,TGCAGTGCTAGTATTCCCGCGGGGCAGCCCTCCTACGAGCAGTACTTC,CSASIPAGQPSYEQYF
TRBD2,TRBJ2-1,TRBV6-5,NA,TGTGCCAGCAGAGGGACTAGCGGCTACAATGAGCAGTTCTTC,CASRGTSGYNEQFF